These T cell receptor beta chains were read from a single sample in a study of vaccination effects on CD4 cells after COVID-19. The protocol was immunoSEQ multiplex PCR, while the TCRdb copy is restricted to in-frame clones and leaves out a portion. Here the sample spans about 66,000 clones, roughly three quarters being singletons. These receptors' targets are unknown. The material was CD4+ T cells from PBMCs cultured with HCoV-OC43 spike peptides, obtained after COVID-19 vaccination. The receptors shown here come from a human donor who received a COVID-19 vaccine. Both conserved end residues are part of each CDR3. Each record gives: V gene, CDR3 length, J gene, D gene, CDR3 protein, CDR3 DNA. A D gene is named only where the DNA matches it firmly.

TRBV11-1,15,TRBJ1-1,-,CASSSPGRGNTEAFF,TGTGCCAGCAGCTCTCCCGGACGGGGGAACACTGAAGCTTTCTTT
TRBV18,13,TRBJ2-1,-,CASSPQGYNEQFF,TGTGCCAGCTCACCACAGGGGTACAATGAGCAGTTCTTC
TRBV7-2,15,TRBJ1-1,-,CASSPYGPMNTEAFF,TGTGCCAGCAGCCCTTATGGACCGATGAACACTGAAGCTTTCTTT
TRBV6-4,14,TRBJ1-1,TRBD1,CASSDKGQGGKAFF,TGTGCCAGCAGTGATAAGGGACAGGGGGGAAAGGCTTTCTTT
TRBV7-2,14,TRBJ2-5,-,CASSLRGPEETQYF,TGTGCCAGCAGTCTACGGGGCCCGGAAGAGACCCAGTACTTC
TRBV15,14,TRBJ1-1,-,CATSRGGIAAEAFF,TGTGCCACCAGCAGAGGAGGAATTGCAGCTGAAGCTTTCTTT
TRBV6-2/TRBV6-3,15,TRBJ1-1,-,CASSYGRTANTEAFF,TGTGCCAGCAGTTACGGTCGGACGGCGAACACTGAAGCTTTCTTT
TRBV7-3,14,TRBJ2-1,TRBD1,CASSPGTDYNEQFF,TGTGCCAGCAGCCCCGGGACAGACTACAATGAGCAGTTCTTC
TRBV6-6,16,TRBJ1-2,TRBD1,CASSSRQGEWFYGYTF,TGTGCCAGCAGCTCACGACAGGGGGAATGGTTTTATGGCTACACCTTC
TRBV7-2,16,TRBJ2-3,-,CASSLGSGLGTDTQYF,TGTGCCAGCAGCTTAGGATCGGGGTTGGGCACAGATACGCAGTATTTT
TRBV20-1,11,TRBJ1-1,-,CSGGRWTEAFF,TGCAGCGGGGGGCGTTGGACTGAAGCTTTCTTT
TRBV5-1,20,TRBJ2-2,-,CASSLDLWDWGAANTGELFF,TGCGCCAGCAGCTTGGACCTCTGGGACTGGGGGGCCGCGAACACCGGGGAGCTGTTTTTT
TRBV24-1,15,TRBJ1-4,TRBD1,CATSDSRGGNEKLFF,TGTGCCACCAGTGATTCCAGGGGGGGTAATGAAAAACTGTTTTTT
TRBV5-1,15,TRBJ2-5,TRBD1,CASSVQTGQQETQYF,TGCGCCAGCAGCGTGCAAACGGGACAGCAAGAGACCCAGTACTTC
TRBV19,17,TRBJ2-6,TRBD1,CASSKGQGISGANVLTF,TGTGCCAGTAGTAAGGGACAGGGGATCTCTGGGGCCAACGTCCTGACTTTC